This entry concerns a single T cell receptor beta chain. Its antigen is currently unknown. The data are from a study of blood T cells in healthy people across ages. Study conclusions and caveats: Both higher diversity and more naive CD4+ cells marked long-lived donors when set against aged donors. TCR beta diversity, measured per million T cells, fell in a roughly linear way with age.

Each sample yielded at least 6 million isolated PBMCs. With a J-beta primer mix and a sample-barcoded 5' primer, a second PCR ran roughly 6 to 11 cycles. At least 3 million CDR3-containing paired-end reads were obtained per sample. One entry per CDR3 protein results from TCRdb running MiXCR on the 5' RACE reads. The data hold around 500,000 distinct CDR3 sequences, with around 48% observed a single time. V lost 6 bases to trimming and J lost 4 bases; unmatched junction nucleotides: 8. From germline, CDR1 is MNHEY and CDR2 SVGEGT. The CDR3 sequence is 15 residues long. The V and J genes are TRBV6-2 or TRBV6-3 and TRBJ2-1; TRBD1 agrees at 8 bases. The material sequenced was blood. This clonotype was obtained from an elderly man in good health. CDR3 protein: CASRPGTGGYNEQFF. Here the CDR3 DNA reads TGTGCCAGCAGGCCCGGGACAGGAGGTTACAATGAGCAGTTCTTC.